Listed below are T cell receptor beta chains from one sample, sequenced in a study of T cell responses to AZD1222 COVID-19 vaccine. Data came from immunoSEQ multiplex PCR; TCRdb stores just in-frame clones and leaves some out. The profile shows 130,000 to 150,000 clones, more than 75% of them singletons. Sequenced here: peripheral blood, sampled on day 0 of MenACWY control vaccination. All receptors derive from an adult in good health. CDR3s include the opening cysteine and the closing phenylalanine or tryptophan. A D gene is named only where the DNA matches it firmly. Size tells how often a clone was seen (once, few, many) or the class of an expanded clone, and some rows leave it out.

size	V	J	D	CDR3	DNA
-	TRBV9	TRBJ2-1	-	CASSPRQGSYNEQFF	TGTGCCAGCAGCCCCCGCCAGGGATCCTACAATGAGCAGTTCTTC
-	TRBV7-2	TRBJ2-1	-	CASSLLGGSYNEQFF	TGTGCCAGCAGCTTATTAGGGGGCTCCTACAATGAGCAGTTCTTC
-	TRBV2	TRBJ1-6	TRBD1	CASTTTGTASPLHF	TGTGCCAGCACCACGACAGGGACGGCTTCACCCCTCCACTTT
-	TRBV11-2	TRBJ2-7	-	CASRPSGEGGGHEQYF	TGTGCCAGCAGACCCTCAGGTGAGGGGGGCGGGCACGAGCAGTACTTC
-	TRBV5-4	TRBJ2-5	-	CASSRIGFAARQETQYF	TGTGCCAGCAGCCGAATTGGGTTCGCAGCCCGCCAAGAGACCCAGTACTTC
-	TRBV19	TRBJ1-1	-	CASSIVGLNTEAFF	TGTGCCAGTAGTATAGTAGGGTTGAACACTGAAGCTTTCTTT
-	TRBV19	TRBJ1-5	-	CASGLGNQPQHF	TGTGCCAGCGGGTTGGGCAATCAGCCCCAGCATTTT
-	TRBV10-3	TRBJ2-5	TRBD2	CAIFPGLAGAWGKTQYF	TGTGCCATCTTTCCGGGACTAGCGGGGGCCTGGGGAAAGACCCAGTACTTC
-	TRBV19	TRBJ2-6	-	CASSSGEGTGANVLTF	TGTGCCAGTAGCTCAGGGGAGGGGACTGGGGCCAACGTCCTGACTTTC
-	TRBV7-9	TRBJ2-5	-	CASSAVGTTYQETQYF	TGTGCCAGCAGCGCAGTCGGGACAACGTACCAAGAGACCCAGTACTTC
-	TRBV11-2	TRBJ1-2	-	CASSLDYRVSSYGYTF	TGTGCCAGCAGCTTAGACTACAGGGTTAGTAGCTATGGCTACACCTTC
-	TRBV7-8	TRBJ2-2	-	CASSSQGNTGELFF	TGTGCCAGCAGCTCACAGGGGAACACCGGGGAGCTGTTTTTT
few	TRBV15	TRBJ1-6	-	CATSRQGDNSPLHF	TGTGCCACCAGCAGACAGGGCGATAATTCACCCCTCCACTTT
-	TRBV12-5	TRBJ1-2	-	CASGLDQGHSGYGYTF	TGTGCTAGTGGTTTGGACCAGGGACATTCAGGGTATGGCTACACCTTC
-	TRBV4-2	TRBJ1-2	-	CASSQDPPGAFYGYTF	TGTGCCAGCAGCCAAGACCCCCCAGGAGCCTTCTATGGCTACACCTTC
once	TRBV28	TRBJ2-1	TRBD2	CASQLAGVNEQFF	TGTGCCAGCCAACTAGCGGGGGTCAATGAGCAGTTCTTC
-	TRBV11-2	TRBJ2-5	TRBD2	CASSTRTSGGIFAETQYF	TGTGCCAGCAGCACCCGGACTAGCGGGGGGATCTTCGCGGAGACCCAGTACTTC
-	TRBV14	TRBJ1-6	-	CASRGRIAANSPLHF	TGTGCCAGCAGGGGCAGGATAGCGGCCAATTCACCCCTCCACTTT
once	TRBV5-1	TRBJ2-2	TRBD2	CASSLTSGGAGELFF	TGCGCCAGCAGCTTGACCAGCGGGGGGGCCGGGGAGCTGTTTTTT
-	TRBV9	TRBJ1-2	-	CASSVREQNYGYTF	TGTGCCAGCAGCGTGCGGGAACAGAACTATGGCTACACCTTC
few	TRBV4-2	TRBJ2-2	-	CASKGGGGANTGELFF	TGTGCCAGCAAGGGGGGCGGGGGAGCGAACACCGGGGAGCTGTTTTTT
-	TRBV6-1	TRBJ2-3	TRBD2	CASSVGLAGGSTDTQYF	TGTGCCAGCAGTGTCGGGCTAGCGGGGGGGAGCACAGATACGCAGTATTTT
-	TRBV5-5	TRBJ2-1	-	CASSLESGAYNEQFF	TGTGCCAGCAGCTTGGAGTCTGGGGCCTACAATGAGCAGTTCTTC
-	TRBV11-3	TRBJ2-1	-	CASSLGGSVGRNEQFF	TGTGCCAGCAGCCTAGGAGGGTCAGTAGGTAGAAATGAGCAGTTCTTC
-	TRBV5-4	TRBJ2-3	TRBD1	CASTLTGITDTQYF	TGTGCCAGCACCCTGACAGGGATCACAGATACGCAGTATTTT
-	TRBV5-1	TRBJ2-1	-	CASSLASGRNEQFF	TGCGCCAGCAGCTTGGCCTCGGGTCGCAATGAGCAGTTCTTC
-	TRBV19	TRBJ1-5	-	CARGGAGGNQPQHF	TGTGCCAGAGGAGGCGCTGGTGGCAATCAGCCCCAGCATTTT
-	TRBV4-1	TRBJ1-6	-	CASSQGPLSNSPLHF	TGCGCCAGCAGCCAAGGTCCATTATCCAATTCACCCCTCCACTTT
-	TRBV30	TRBJ1-5	-	CAWSVGRGQPQHF	TGTGCCTGGAGTGTAGGCAGGGGTCAGCCCCAGCATTTT
-	TRBV27	TRBJ2-7	-	CASSSQASYEQYF	TGTGCCAGCAGTAGTCAGGCCTCCTACGAGCAGTACTTC
-	TRBV5-8	TRBJ2-5	-	CASSWVVIRGRETQYF	TGTGCCAGCAGCTGGGTAGTTATAAGGGGCAGGGAGACCCAGTACTTC